This T cell receptor (beta chain) was identified in a study of blood T cell repertoires in COVID-19 (dated by TCRdb to about 2020). Background on the whole study: The collaborator samples originated in the United States, Italy and Spain and spanned the acute and convalescent phases of COVID-19. A de-identified subject ID, COVID-19 status, age in years and sex were almost always included in the sample metadata. A freely available public database, intended as a resource for researchers studying the immune response to SARS-CoV-2, is where the repertoires were released. The prospective study material was composed of cDNA or gDNA derived from T cells, B-cell-depleted T cells, or PBMCs. Samples were obtained from the ongoing ImmuneRACE study (first 160 participants) and from 950 to 1,500 subjects provided by 6 global collaborators. HLA class I and class II types, where available, came from metadata supplied by the sample provider rather than from assay-based typing. Subjects who had been exposed to COVID-19, were actively infected with it, or had recovered from it provided the deeply sampled blood TCRbeta repertoires that made up the dataset. Overall results and qualifications from the work: The quantity of clinical and demographic metadata differed by source and by participant and was supplied without curation.

Each collaborating institution followed its own protocols to collect whole blood in K2EDTA tubes. Collaborator samples were shipped for TCRbeta analysis as frozen whole blood, isolated PBMCs, or DNA extracted from either sample type. Spanning cysteine to phenylalanine, the CDR3 consists of 14 amino acids. The sequence is cut down to CDR3 DNA, 42 bases in frame from base 1. Germline trimming amounts to 6 bases on V and 8 bases on J, with 6 as the count of junction bases outside the gene matches. CDR1 and CDR2 were assigned from the germline V gene as SNHLY and FYNNEI. Notes on this clone: The antigen it binds to is not known. The input lacks base qualities; no much larger clone sits a single base away.

The immunoSEQ Assay, a bias-controlled multiplex PCR, was used to amplify TCRbeta CDR3 regions from genomic DNA. As for how the authors treated the data: The number of nucleated cells in each sample was estimated by amplification of reference gene primers within the assay. Sequence reads were collapsed and filtered to measure the absolute abundance of every unique TCRbeta CDR3 rearrangement. For each sample, productive Simpson clonality was calculated as the square root of Simpson's diversity index across productive rearrangements. TCRdb carries this immuneACCESS record with in-frame sequences only. Its versions omit some clonotypes, under half of them owing to an unresolved V gene in the studies checked, with the rest unexplained. That table supplies the V and J calls and clone size; D and trimming were determined from the DNA. This sample gives 40,000 or so clones in total; around 90% of them show up just once. The top ten hold approximately 26% of the sample.

The source material was peripheral blood. The V gene is TRBV2 and the J gene is TRBJ1-4, with 10 bases aligning to TRBD1. This receptor was identified in a man in his sixties with active or convalescent COVID-19. The sequenced DNA: TGTGCCAGCAGCAGACAGGGGGCGGTAGAAAAACTGTTTTTT. This gives the protein CASSRQGAVEKLFF.